This T cell receptor beta chain was captured by sequencing in a study of T cells in Graves' hyperthyroidism and ophthalmopathy. Study findings and constraints: Most thyroid-expanded clonotypes above 0.001 were also found in blood.

Note on this clonotype: Its antigen is undetermined.

The CDR3 length is 13 residues. Trimming removed 7 bases from V and 5 bases from J; junction bases left unmatched: 7. The germline V gene has CDR1 MDHEN and CDR2 SYDVKM. The diagnoses drew upon clinical symptoms, serum thyroxine and TRAb, thyroid ultrasound and orbital computed tomography. RNA transcripts served as the template for amplifying TCR beta CDR3 regions. A set of HTBI primers served as the primers for a first-round RT-PCR of the TCR CDR3. TCRdb called the multiplex PCR reads again in MiXCR, with one record for every CDR3 protein. This sample has roughly 380,000 distinct CDR3 sequences, with more than 11% found just once.

The chain recombines TRBV28 with TRBJ1-2; 7 nucleotides agree with TRBD1. This sequence was found in a woman aged 55 to 70 with Graves' hyperthyroidism. Input material: blood. CDR3 amino acids: CASTPGTAYGYTF. DNA of the CDR3: TGTGCCAGCACCCCCGGGACAGCATATGGCTACACCTTC.